The entry below describes one T cell receptor (beta chain). The data are from a study of shared clonotypes between healthy human individuals. TCRdb's table, derived via immunoSEQ multiplex PCR, lists solely in-frame clones and lacks some. The data show 450,000 to 500,000 clones, 76% seen once. Germline CDR1 and CDR2: SQVTM and ANQGSEA. The V end was cut by 5 bases, the J end by 3 bases, with 11 bases between. The CDR3 is 13 residues long. This clonotype was obtained from a woman aged 35 to 49 in good health. Some clones in this sample may be carry-over from other donors' samples. Sequencing was carried out using PBMCs. The chain uses TRBV29-1 and TRBJ1-3; a weak D match, TRBD1 (6 bases). DNA for the CDR3: TGCAGCGTTCGGGGGCTCGGTGGAAACACCATATATTTT. Its translation is CSVRGLGGNTIYF. Combining the CDR3 with reference TRBV29-1 and TRBJ1-3 gives the whole variable domain SAVISQKPSRDICQRGTSLTIQCQVDSQVTMMFWYRQQPGQSLTLIATANQGSEATYESGFVIDKFPISRPNLTFSTLTVSNMSPEDSSIYLCSVRGLGGNTIYFGEGSWLTVV.